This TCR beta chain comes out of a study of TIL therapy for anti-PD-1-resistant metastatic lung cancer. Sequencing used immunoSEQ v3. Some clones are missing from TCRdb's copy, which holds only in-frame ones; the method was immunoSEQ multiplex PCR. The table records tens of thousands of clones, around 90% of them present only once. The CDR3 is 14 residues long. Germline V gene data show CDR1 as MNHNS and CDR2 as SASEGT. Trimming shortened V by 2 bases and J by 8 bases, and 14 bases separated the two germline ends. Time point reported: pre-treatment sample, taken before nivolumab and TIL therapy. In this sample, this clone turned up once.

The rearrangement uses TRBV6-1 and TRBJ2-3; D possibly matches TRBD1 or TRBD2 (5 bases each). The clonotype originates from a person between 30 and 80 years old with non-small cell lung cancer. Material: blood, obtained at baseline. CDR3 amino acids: CASSENRGAGTQYF. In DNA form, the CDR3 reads TGTGCCAGCAGTGAAAATCGGGGCGCAGGTACGCAGTATTTT.